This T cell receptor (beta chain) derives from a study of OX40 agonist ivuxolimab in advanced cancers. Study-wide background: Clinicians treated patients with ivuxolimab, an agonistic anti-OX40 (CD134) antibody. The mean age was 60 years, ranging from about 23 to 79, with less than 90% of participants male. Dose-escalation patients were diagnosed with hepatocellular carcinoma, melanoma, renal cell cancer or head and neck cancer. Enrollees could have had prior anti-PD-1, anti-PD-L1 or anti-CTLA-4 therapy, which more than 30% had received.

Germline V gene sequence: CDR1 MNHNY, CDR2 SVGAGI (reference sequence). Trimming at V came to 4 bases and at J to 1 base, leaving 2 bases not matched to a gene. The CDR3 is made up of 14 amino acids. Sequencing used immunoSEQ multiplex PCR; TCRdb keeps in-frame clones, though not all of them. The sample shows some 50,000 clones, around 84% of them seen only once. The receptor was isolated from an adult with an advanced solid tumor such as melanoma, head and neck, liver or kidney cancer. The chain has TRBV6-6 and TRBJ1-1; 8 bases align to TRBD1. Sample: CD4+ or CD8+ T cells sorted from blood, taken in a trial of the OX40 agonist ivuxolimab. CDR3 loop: CASSWTGRNTEAFF. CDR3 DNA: TGTGCCAGCAGTTGGACAGGGCGGAACACTGAAGCTTTCTTT.